The clone carrying this T cell receptor beta chain was detected only a few times. Its antigen is not known. This sample is part of a study of response to subunit inactivated influenza vaccine. TCRdb re-analysed the RT-PCR reads in MiXCR, keeping a single row per CDR3 protein. Among 450,000 to 500,000 distinct CDR3 sequences, approximately 11% were seen once, and the ten largest hold approximately 12%. V gave up 4 bases and J gave up 9 bases; unmatched junction bases: 4. The CDR3 sequence is 15 residues long. Germline CDR1 is SGHTA and CDR2 is FQGNSA. General observations from the study: The authors proposed limited new T cell recruitment per seasonal influenza vaccination.

This clonotype originated in a man over 45 who received an inactivated influenza vaccine. Source: PBMCs from blood, taken roughly 45 days after vaccination. The chain couples TRBV7-2 to TRBJ2-1; 15 nucleotides agree with TRBD2. CDR3 DNA: TGTGCCAGCAGCTCCGGGACTAGCGGGAGGATTGAGCAGTTCTTC. It is translated as CASSSGTSGRIEQFF.